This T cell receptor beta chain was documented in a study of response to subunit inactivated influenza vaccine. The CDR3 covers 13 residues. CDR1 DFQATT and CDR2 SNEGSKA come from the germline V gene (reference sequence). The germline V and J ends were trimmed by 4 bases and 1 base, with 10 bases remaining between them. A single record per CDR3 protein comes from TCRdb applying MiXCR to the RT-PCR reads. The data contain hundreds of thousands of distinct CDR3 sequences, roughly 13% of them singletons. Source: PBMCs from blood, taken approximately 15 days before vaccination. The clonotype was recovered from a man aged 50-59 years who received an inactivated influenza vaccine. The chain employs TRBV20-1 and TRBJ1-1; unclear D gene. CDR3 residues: CSAKVGRNTEAFF. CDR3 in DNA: TGCAGTGCTAAAGTAGGGCGGAACACTGAAGCTTTCTTT.